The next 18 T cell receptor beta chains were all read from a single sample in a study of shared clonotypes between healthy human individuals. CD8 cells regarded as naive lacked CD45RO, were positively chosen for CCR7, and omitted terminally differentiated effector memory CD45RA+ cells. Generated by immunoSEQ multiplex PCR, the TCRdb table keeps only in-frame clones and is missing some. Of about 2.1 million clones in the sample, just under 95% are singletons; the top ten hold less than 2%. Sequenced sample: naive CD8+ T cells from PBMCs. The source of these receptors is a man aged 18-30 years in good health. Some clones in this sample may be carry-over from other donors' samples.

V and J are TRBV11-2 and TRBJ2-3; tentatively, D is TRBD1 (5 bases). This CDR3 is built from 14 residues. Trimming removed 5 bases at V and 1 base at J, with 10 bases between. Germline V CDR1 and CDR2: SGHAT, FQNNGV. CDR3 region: CASSMVRGTDTQYF. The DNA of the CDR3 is TGTGCCAGCAGCATGGTCAGGGGCACAGATACGCAGTATTTT.

The CDR3 DNA follows: TGTGCCAGCAGCGGCGGGACTCGTCCCTACGAGCAGTACTTC. Translating gives CASSGGTRPYEQYF. The V gene is TRBV9, the J gene TRBJ2-7; possibly TRBD2 for D (6 bases). The V end was cut by 3 bases, the J end by 2 bases, with 12 bases between. CDR3 length: 14 amino acids. Per germline, CDR1 SGDLS and CDR2 YYNGEE.

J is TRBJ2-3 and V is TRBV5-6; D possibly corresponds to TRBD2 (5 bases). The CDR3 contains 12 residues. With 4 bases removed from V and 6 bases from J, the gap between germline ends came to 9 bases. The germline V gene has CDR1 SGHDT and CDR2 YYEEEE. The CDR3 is CASSTLADTQYF. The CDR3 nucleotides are TGTGCCAGCAGCACCTTAGCGGATACGCAGTATTTT.

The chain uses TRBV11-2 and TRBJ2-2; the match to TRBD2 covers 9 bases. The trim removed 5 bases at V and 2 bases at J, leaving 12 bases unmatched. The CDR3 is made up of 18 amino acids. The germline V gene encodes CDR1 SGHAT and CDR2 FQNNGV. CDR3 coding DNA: TGTGCCAGCAGCGGAGTACTAGCGGGTCCCCGTAACACCGGGGAGCTGTTTTTT. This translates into CASSGVLAGPRNTGELFF.

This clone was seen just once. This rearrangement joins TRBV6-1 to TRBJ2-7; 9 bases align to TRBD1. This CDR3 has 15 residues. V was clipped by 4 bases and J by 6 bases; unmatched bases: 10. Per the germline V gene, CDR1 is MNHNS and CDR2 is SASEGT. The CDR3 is CASSVGTGTGTEQYF. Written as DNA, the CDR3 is TGTGCCAGCAGTGTAGGGACGGGGACAGGGACCGAGCAGTACTTC.

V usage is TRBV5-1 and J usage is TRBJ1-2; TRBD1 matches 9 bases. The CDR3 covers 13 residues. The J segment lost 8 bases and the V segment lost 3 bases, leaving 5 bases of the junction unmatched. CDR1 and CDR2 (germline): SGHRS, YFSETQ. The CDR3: CASSWGQGSGYTF. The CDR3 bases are TGCGCCAGCAGCTGGGGACAGGGCAGCGGCTACACCTTC.

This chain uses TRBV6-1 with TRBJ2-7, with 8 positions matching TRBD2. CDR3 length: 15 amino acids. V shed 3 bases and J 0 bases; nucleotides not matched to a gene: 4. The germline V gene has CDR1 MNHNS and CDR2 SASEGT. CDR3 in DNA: TGTGCCAGCAGTGATAAGCGGGAGAGCTCCTACGAGCAGTACTTC. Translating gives CASSDKRESSYEQYF.

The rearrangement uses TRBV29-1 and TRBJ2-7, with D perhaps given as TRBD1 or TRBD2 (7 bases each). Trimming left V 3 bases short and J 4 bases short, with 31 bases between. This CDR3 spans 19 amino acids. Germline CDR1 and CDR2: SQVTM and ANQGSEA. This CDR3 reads CSVDAGGSGDREGRYEQYF. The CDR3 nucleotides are TGCAGCGTTGACGCCGGGGGGAGCGGTGACAGGGAAGGTCGGTACGAGCAGTACTTC.

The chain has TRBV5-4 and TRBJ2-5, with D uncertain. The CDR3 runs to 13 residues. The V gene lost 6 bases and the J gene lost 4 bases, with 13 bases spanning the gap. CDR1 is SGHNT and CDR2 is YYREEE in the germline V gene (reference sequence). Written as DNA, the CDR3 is TGTGCCAGCACCCTGGACGGGTCAGAGACCCAGTACTTC. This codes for CASTLDGSETQYF. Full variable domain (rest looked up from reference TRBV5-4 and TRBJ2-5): ETGVTQSPTHLIKTRGQQVTLRCSSQSGHNTVSWYQQALGQGPQFIFQYYREEENGRGNFPPRFSGLQFPNYSSELNVNALELDDSALYLCASTLDGSETQYFGPGTRLLVL.

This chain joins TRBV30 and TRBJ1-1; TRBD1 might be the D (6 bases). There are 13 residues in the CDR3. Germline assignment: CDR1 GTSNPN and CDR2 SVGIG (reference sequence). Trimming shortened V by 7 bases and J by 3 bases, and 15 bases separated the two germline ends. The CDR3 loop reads CASTTAGDTEAFF. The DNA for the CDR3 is TGTGCCTCTACTACGGCAGGGGACACTGAAGCTTTCTTT.

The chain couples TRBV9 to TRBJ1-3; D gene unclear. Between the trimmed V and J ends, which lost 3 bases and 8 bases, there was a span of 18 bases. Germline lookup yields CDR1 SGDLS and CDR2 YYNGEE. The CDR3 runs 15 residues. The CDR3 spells CASSARERALDTIYF. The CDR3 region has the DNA TGTGCCAGCAGCGCCCGAGAACGGGCCCTGGACACCATATATTTT.

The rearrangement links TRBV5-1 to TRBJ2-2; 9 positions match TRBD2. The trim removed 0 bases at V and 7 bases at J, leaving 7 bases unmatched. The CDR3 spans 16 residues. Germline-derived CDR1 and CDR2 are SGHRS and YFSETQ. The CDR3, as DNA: TGCGCCAGCAGCTTGGCCCGGCTAGCGGGGATCGGGGAGCTGTTTTTT. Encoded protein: CASSLARLAGIGELFF.

The CDR3 DNA reads as TGCGCCAGCAGCCAAGATCTTGGGACAGGTTATGAGCAGTTCTTC. It specifies CASSQDLGTGYEQFF. The rearrangement joins TRBV4-3 to TRBJ2-1, with 8 bases that match TRBD1. CDR1 is LGHNA and CDR2 is YSLEER in the germline V gene. This CDR3 comprises 15 residues. V was pared by 0 bases and J by 8 bases, with 6 bases of the junction left unmatched.

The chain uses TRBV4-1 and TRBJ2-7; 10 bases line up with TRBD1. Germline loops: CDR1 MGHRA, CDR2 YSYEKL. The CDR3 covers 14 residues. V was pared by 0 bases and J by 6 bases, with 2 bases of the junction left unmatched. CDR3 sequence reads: CASSQEGTGVEQYF. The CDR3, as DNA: TGCGCCAGCAGCCAAGAAGGGACAGGGGTCGAGCAGTACTTC.

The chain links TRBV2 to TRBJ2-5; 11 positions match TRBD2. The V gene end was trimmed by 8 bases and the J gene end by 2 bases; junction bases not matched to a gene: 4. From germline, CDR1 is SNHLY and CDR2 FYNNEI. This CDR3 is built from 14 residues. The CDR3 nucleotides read TGTGCCAGCTTGGGACTAGCGGAACAAGAGACCCAGTACTTC. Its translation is CASLGLAEQETQYF.

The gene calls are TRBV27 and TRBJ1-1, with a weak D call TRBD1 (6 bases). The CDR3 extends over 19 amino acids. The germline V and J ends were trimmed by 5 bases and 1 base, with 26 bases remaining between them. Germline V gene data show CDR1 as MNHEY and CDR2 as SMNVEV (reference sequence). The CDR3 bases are TGTGCCAGCAGTCCGCGGCCGGGGGGGGGCGCGGGTTGGAACACTGAAGCTTTCTTT. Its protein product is CASSPRPGGGAGWNTEAFF.

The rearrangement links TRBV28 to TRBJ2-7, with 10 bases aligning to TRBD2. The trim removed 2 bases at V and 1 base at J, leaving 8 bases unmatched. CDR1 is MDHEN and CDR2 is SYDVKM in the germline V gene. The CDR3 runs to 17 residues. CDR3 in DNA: TGTGCCAGCAGTTTAGAAGTTGGACTAGCGGATTCCTACGAGCAGTACTTC. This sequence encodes CASSLEVGLADSYEQYF.

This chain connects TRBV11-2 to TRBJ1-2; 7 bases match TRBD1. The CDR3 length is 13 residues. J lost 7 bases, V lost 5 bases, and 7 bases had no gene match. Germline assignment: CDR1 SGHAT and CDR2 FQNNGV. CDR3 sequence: CASSLTGMAGYTF. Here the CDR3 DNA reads TGTGCCAGCAGCCTGACAGGGATGGCTGGCTACACCTTC.